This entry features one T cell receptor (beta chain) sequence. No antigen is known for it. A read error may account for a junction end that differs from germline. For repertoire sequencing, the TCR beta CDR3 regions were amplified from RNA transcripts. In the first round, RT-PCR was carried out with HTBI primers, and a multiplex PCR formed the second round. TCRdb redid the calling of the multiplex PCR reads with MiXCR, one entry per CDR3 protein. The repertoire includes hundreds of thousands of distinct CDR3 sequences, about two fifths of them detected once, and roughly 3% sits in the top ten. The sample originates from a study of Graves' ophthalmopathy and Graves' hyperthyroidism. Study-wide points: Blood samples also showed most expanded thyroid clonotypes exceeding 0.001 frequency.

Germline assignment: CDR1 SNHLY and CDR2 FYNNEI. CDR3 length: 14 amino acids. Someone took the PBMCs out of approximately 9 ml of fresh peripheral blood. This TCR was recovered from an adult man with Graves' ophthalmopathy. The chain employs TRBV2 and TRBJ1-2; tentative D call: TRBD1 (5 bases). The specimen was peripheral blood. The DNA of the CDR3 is TGTGCCAGCCGTGAAGGGCAGGGCAACTATGGCTACACCTTC. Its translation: CASREGQGNYGYTF.